A single sample is the source of the 19 T cell receptor beta chains below, sequenced in a study of cytomegalovirus exposure and HLA in healthy donors. PCR primers comprised 60 Vbeta and 13 Jbeta primers. Profiling relied on immunoSEQ multiplex PCR, and the TCRdb table lists in-frame clones only, not all of them. The table lists around 100,000 clones, roughly 78% of them singletons. Input material: PBMCs. These TCRs come from a male donor in good health and CMV-seropositive.

The chain carries TRBV30 and TRBJ2-7, with 7 bases aligning to TRBD2. The CDR3 contains 14 residues. The V gene end was trimmed by 7 bases and the J gene end by 0 bases; junction bases not matched to a gene: 9. Looked up from germline, CDR1 is GTSNPN and CDR2 is SVGIG (reference sequence). The CDR3 region is CASQGGRNSYEQYF. As DNA, the CDR3 is TGTGCCTCCCAGGGAGGGAGGAACTCCTACGAGCAGTACTTC.

The chain employs TRBV28 and TRBJ2-7, with 16 bases fitting TRBD2. The V gene's germline CDR1 is MDHEN and CDR2 SYDVKM. Trimming cost V 3 bases and J 0 bases; bases outside gene matches: 2. The CDR3 is 17 amino acids. CDR3 sequence reads: CASSLGLAGGLSYEQYF. CDR3 DNA: TGTGCCAGCAGTTTGGGACTAGCGGGAGGGCTCTCCTACGAGCAGTACTTC.

The chain is built from TRBV7-8 and TRBJ2-7; possible D gene TRBD1, 6 bases. Germline lookup yields CDR1 SGHVS and CDR2 FQNEAQ. V was pared by 3 bases and J by 5 bases, with 11 bases between. This CDR3 is 13 amino acids long. The CDR3 coding sequence is TGTGCCAGCAGCTTGCCAGGGGTAAACGAGCAGTACTTC. Protein: CASSLPGVNEQYF.

The gene calls are TRBV9 and TRBJ1-2, with 9 bases identical to TRBD1. The germline CDR1 and CDR2 sequences are SGDLS and YYNGEE. The CDR3 totals 16 residues. Trimming removed 4 bases from V and 6 bases from J; junction bases left unmatched: 13. In DNA, the CDR3 is TGTGCCAGCAGCCCCCCCCCGTTACAGGGGGCGAATGGCTACACCTTC. Protein sequence: CASSPPPLQGANGYTF.

The chain is built from TRBV28 and TRBJ2-3; 7 nucleotides match TRBD2. Per germline, CDR1 MDHEN and CDR2 SYDVKM. Trimming removed 5 bases from V and 6 bases from J; junction bases left unmatched: 14. This CDR3 region has 16 residues. The CDR3 here is CASSPPGLGTKDTQYF. CDR3 nucleotides: TGTGCCAGCAGTCCCCCAGGACTAGGTACTAAGGATACGCAGTATTTT. Supplemented by reference TRBV28 and TRBJ2-3, the full variable domain reads DVKVTQSSRYLVKRTGEKVFLECVQDMDHENMFWYRQDPGLGLRLIYFSYDVKMKEKGDIPEGYSVSREKKERFSLILESASTNQTSMYLCASSPPGLGTKDTQYFGPGTRLTVL.

This clone was seen a few times. The rearrangement joins TRBV6-5 to TRBJ1-2; 7 nucleotides match TRBD1. V gave up 5 bases and J gave up 4 bases; unmatched junction bases: 4. CDR3 length: 13 amino acids. Germline V gene sequence: CDR1 MNHEY, CDR2 SVGAGI. This CDR3 is CASSTGDSYGYTF. In DNA, the CDR3 is TGTGCCAGCAGTACGGGGGACAGCTATGGCTACACCTTC.

The chain links TRBV6-6 to TRBJ1-4; D might be TRBD1 (6 bases). CDR3 length: 14 amino acids. V lost 7 bases and J lost 7, with 16 bases in between. Germline loops: CDR1 MNHNY, CDR2 SVGAGI (reference sequence). CDR3 nucleotide sequence: TGTGCCAGCAACCTCGGGGGGCGCGGTGAAAAACTGTTTTTT. Protein sequence: CASNLGGRGEKLFF.

The chain recombines TRBV18 with TRBJ2-1, with 12 bases that match TRBD1. V gave up 3 bases and J gave up 13 bases; unmatched junction bases: 7. In germline, CDR1 is KGHSH, CDR2 LQKENI. This CDR3 has 14 amino acids. The CDR3 loop is CASSPGTGGAGQFF. CDR3 nucleotide sequence: TGTGCCAGCTCACCGGGGACAGGGGGCGCGGGCCAGTTCTTC.

This clone has more than one count but fewer than ten. The rearrangement uses TRBV5-4 and TRBJ2-7; the match to TRBD1 covers 9 bases. Losses at the gene ends were 4 bases for V and 4 bases for J; bases not matched to a gene: 9. This CDR3 region has 15 residues. Germline V gene lookup returns CDR1 SGHNT and CDR2 YYREEE (reference sequence). DNA of the CDR3: TGTGCCAGCAGCGCGTCCGGGACAGGGTTATACGAGCAGTACTTC. Amino acids: CASSASGTGLYEQYF.

The rearrangement links TRBV6-1 to TRBJ2-5; 9 bases map to TRBD1. Losses at the gene ends were 3 bases for V and 7 bases for J; bases not matched to a gene: 18. CDR1 and CDR2 (germline): MNHNS, SASEGT. This CDR3 has 18 residues. The CDR3 DNA reads TGTGCCAGCAGTGACCGACCTGAGAGGACAGGGGCTCCGGGGACCCAGTACTTC. Amino acids: CASSDRPERTGAPGTQYF.

The chain employs TRBV19 and TRBJ2-5, with D maybe TRBD2 (6 bases). Germline V gives CDR1 LNHDA, CDR2 SQIVND (reference sequence). The CDR3 has 13 residues. V gave up 8 bases and J gave up 5 bases, with 15 bases separating them. The CDR3: CASSGGGGETQYF. CDR3 DNA: TGTGCCAGTTCCGGGGGTGGGGGGGAGACCCAGTACTTC.

The chain joins TRBV6-5 to TRBJ2-1; D uncertain. The length of the CDR3 is 15 residues. Looked up from germline, CDR1 is MNHEY and CDR2 is SVGAGI. Deletions cut 2 bases from V and 3 bases from J, with 11 bases between. This CDR3 reads CASSYLPASYNEQFF. CDR3 in DNA: TGTGCCAGCAGTTACCTCCCGGCTAGCTACAATGAGCAGTTCTTC.

CDR3 bases: TGTGCTAGTGGTTTGTCAACTTCAGGGGGGCCCTACAATGAGCAGTTCTTC. Protein product: CASGLSTSGGPYNEQFF. This chain connects TRBV12-5 to TRBJ2-1; possibly TRBD1 for D (7 bases). CDR1 LGHNT and CDR2 FRNRAP come from the germline V gene. With 2 bases removed from V and 2 bases from J, the gap between germline ends came to 16 bases. CDR3 length equals 17 residues. Combining the CDR3 with reference TRBV12-5 and TRBJ2-1 gives the whole variable domain DARVTQTPRHKVTEMGQEVTMRCQPILGHNTVFWYRQTMMQGLELLAYFRNRAPLDDSGMPKDRFSAEMPDATLATLKIQPSEPRDSAVYFCASGLSTSGGPYNEQFFGPGTRLTVL.

This clone has a single count. V gene TRBV9 combines with J gene TRBJ2-4; 8 nucleotides align to TRBD1. This CDR3 spans 14 amino acids. V lost 3 bases to trimming and J lost 8 bases; unmatched junction nucleotides: 7. In germline, CDR1 is SGDLS, CDR2 YYNGEE. Written as DNA, the CDR3 is TGTGCCAGCAGCGCGGGACAGGCGAGGGACATTCAGTACTTC. It yields the protein CASSAGQARDIQYF.

This chain connects TRBV7-9 to TRBJ2-3; 9 bases map to TRBD2. This CDR3 has 13 amino acids. J gave up 5 bases and V 6 bases, and 3 bases lay outside the gene matches. Germline V CDR1 and CDR2: SEHNR, FQNEAQ (reference sequence). CDR3 DNA sequence: TGTGCCAGCAGGGGCGGGAGGGAAGATACGCAGTATTTT. Translated: CASRGGREDTQYF.

This chain links TRBV21-1 with TRBJ2-5; the D call of TRBD1 is as the table states it, not checked on the DNA. TRBV21-1 is reported as a pseudogene. This CDR3 comprises 20 residues. CDR3 sequence reads: CASSKVKSIGRDRKKETQYF. The CDR3 DNA follows: TGTGCCAGCAGCAAAGTAAAAAGCATCGGCCGGGACAGAAAAAAAGAGACCCAGTACTTC.

The chain couples TRBV6-1 to TRBJ1-1; possible D gene TRBD1, 6 bases. CDR3 length: 14 residues. Trimming took 5 bases from V and 4 from J, leaving 14 bases between them. Germline-derived CDR1 and CDR2 are MNHNS and SASEGT. CDR3 sequence reads: CASSSKQGTTEAFF. The CDR3, as DNA: TGTGCCAGCAGTTCTAAACAGGGAACCACTGAAGCTTTCTTT.

This clone rates as medium-sized (0.01 to 0.1%). The chain employs TRBV7-2 and TRBJ2-1; 8 bases line up with TRBD2. V lost 2 bases and J lost 6; bases outside the gene matches: 3. The CDR3 sequence is 14 residues long. Per the germline V gene, CDR1 is SGHTA and CDR2 is FQGNSA. The chain's CDR3 is CASSLQAGANEQFF. The CDR3, as DNA: TGTGCCAGCAGCTTACAAGCGGGGGCCAATGAGCAGTTCTTC.

This chain connects TRBV28 to TRBJ1-1, with 12 bases fitting TRBD1. This CDR3 has 15 residues. Germline CDR1 is MDHEN and CDR2 is SYDVKM. V lost 5 bases and J lost 4; bases outside the gene matches: 5. The CDR3 DNA is TGTGCCAGCAGTATCTGGGACAGGGGGCGCACTGAAGCTTTCTTT. It translates to CASSIWDRGRTEAFF.